These 32 T cell receptor beta chains originate from one sample sequenced in a study of regulatory T cells in long-lasting Graves disease (dated by TCRdb to 2020 to 2023). The library was made by multiplex PCR. Sequencing was carried out with an Illumina HiSeq 4000. TCR beta libraries were built with iRepertoire HTBI primers and Arm-PCR amplification of CDR3 regions. TCRdb trimmed the raw reads at Q25, called clones with MiXCR and kept productive beta chains. Under each unique CDR3 protein, matching rows form one entry showing the most common genes and DNA. Here the sample has 300,000 to 450,000 distinct CDR3 sequences; around 15% occur a single time. The ten largest clones represent around a fifth of the sample. Per the publication, the time point label means: newly diagnosed GD, antithyroid drugs for less than 3 months. RNA was extracted from PBMCs in TRIzol for both TCR sequencing and RNA sequencing.

Specimen: peripheral blood mononuclear cells (PBMCs), collected at new diagnosis, from a patient treated with antithyroid drugs. All receptors derive from a female donor with Graves disease.

This clonotype occurred many times. The chain carries TRBV11-2 and TRBJ2-5; D call uncertain. The germline V gene has CDR1 SGHAT and CDR2 FQNNGV. Trimming took 0 bases from V and 5 from J, leaving 13 bases between them. CDR3 length: 15 amino acids. CDR3 loop: CASSLDVWVGETQYF. The CDR3 bases are TGTGCCAGCAGCTTAGACGTCTGGGTGGGCGAGACCCAGTACTTC.

Many counts were recorded for this clonotype. At one end the junction does not follow the germline gene, possibly because of a read error. J is TRBJ1-3 and V is TRBV27; D possibly corresponds to TRBD1 (6 bases). CDR1 MNHEY and CDR2 SMNVEV come from the germline V gene (reference sequence). The CDR3 is made up of 14 amino acids. The CDR3 loop reads CASSARGSGNTIYF. The CDR3 region has the DNA TGCGCCAGCAGCGCCAGGGGTTCTGGAAACACCATATATTTT.

This clonotype has a handful of counts. J is TRBJ2-3 and V is TRBV27; tentatively, D is TRBD2 (6 bases). The length of the CDR3 is 14 residues. Trimming stripped 7 bases from V and 1 base from J, with 12 bases between. CDR1 is MNHEY, CDR2 SMNVEV, per germline (reference sequence). The CDR3 protein is CASTGGVGTDTQYF. CDR3 sequence (DNA): TGTGCCAGCACCGGAGGGGTAGGCACAGATACGCAGTATTTT.

V and J are TRBV12-3 or TRBV12-4 and TRBJ2-7; no reliable D call. Trimming stripped 6 bases from V and 0 bases from J, with 24 bases between. The CDR3 loop spans 18 amino acids. CDR3 DNA sequence: TGTGCCAGCAGCCAAGACCCACTTGAACCCGAAAGCTCCTACGAGCAGTACTTC. It yields the protein CASSQDPLEPESSYEQYF.

This clonotype was detected many times. The V and J genes are TRBV19 and TRBJ1-1; no reliable D call. Per germline, CDR1 LNHDA and CDR2 SQIVND (reference sequence). V lost 9 bases and J 0 bases, leaving 8 bases between the germline ends. There are 12 residues in the CDR3. The CDR3 DNA reads as TGTGCCAGCAGCCGACTGAACACTGAAGCTTTCTTT. It is translated as CASSRLNTEAFF.

This clonotype was seen only once. The conserved phenylalanine or tryptophan normally closing the CDR3 is absent here, so this likely arose from a read error. The CDR3: CASSLSPSPGQYS. CDR3 nucleotides: TGTGCCAGCAGTTTATCTCCTTCACCTGGGCAGTACTCC. The gene calls are TRBV28 and TRBJ2-7; D gene ambiguous. Trimming cost V 1 base and J 9 bases, with 13 bases left between them. This CDR3 spans 13 amino acids. The germline gives CDR1 MDHEN, CDR2 SYDVKM.

This clonotype was seen repeatedly, ten times or more. The chain uses TRBV3-1 and TRBJ2-1; no firm D call. This CDR3 has 16 amino acids. The V gene lost 4 bases and the J gene lost 6 bases, with 19 bases spanning the gap. In germline, CDR1 is LGHDT, CDR2 YNNKEL (reference sequence). The CDR3 loop is CASSPGVSPYVNEQFF. Here the CDR3 DNA reads TGTGCCAGCAGCCCCGGAGTCTCCCCTTACGTCAATGAGCAGTTCTTC.

Only a few counts were recorded for this clonotype. The V gene is TRBV7-3, the J gene TRBJ2-3, with 12 bases matching TRBD2. This CDR3 is 17 amino acids long. The trim removed 2 bases at V and 6 bases at J, leaving 9 bases unmatched. Germline V gene data show CDR1 as SGHTA and CDR2 as FQGTGA. CDR3 coding DNA: TGTGCCAGCAGCTTACCAACCCGGCTAGCGGGAGGGGATACGCAGTATTTT. Translation: CASSLPTRLAGGDTQYF.

This clonotype showed up many times. The genes are TRBV15 and TRBJ1-1, with a possible D match to TRBD1 (5 bases). The CDR3 has 13 amino acids. V lost 2 bases and J lost 1, with 5 bases in between. Germline CDR1 is LNHNV and CDR2 is YYDKDF (reference sequence). CDR3 nucleotide sequence: TGTGCCACCAGCAGAAGGGGGAACACTGAAGCTTTCTTT. As protein: CATSRRGNTEAFF.

This clonotype occurred many times. V and J are TRBV7-3 and TRBJ2-1; unclear D gene. The CDR3 sequence is 13 residues long. The germline V and J ends were trimmed by 5 bases and 1 base, with 6 bases remaining between them. The germline V gene encodes CDR1 SGHTA and CDR2 FQGTGA. The CDR3 DNA reads TGTGCCAGCAGCCAAGGATCCTACAATGAGCAGTTCTTC. Its protein is CASSQGSYNEQFF.

This clonotype was seen at least ten times. V usage is TRBV4-1 and J usage is TRBJ2-4; 9 nucleotides agree with TRBD1. Germline V gene sequence: CDR1 MGHRA, CDR2 YSYEKL. This CDR3 spans 15 amino acids. J lost 8 bases, V lost 2 bases, and 7 bases had no gene match. The CDR3 nucleotides are TGCGCCAGCAGCCAACCTCGGGACAGGGAAGACATTCAGTACTTC. It codes for CASSQPRDREDIQYF.

Comments on this clonotype: This could be a read error, since a much larger clone is one nucleotide away. The genes are TRBV6-1 and TRBJ1-1; a weak D match, TRBD1 (5 bases). The V gene's germline CDR1 is MNHNS and CDR2 SASEGT. This CDR3 has 13 residues. The DNA of the CDR3 is TGTGCCTGCAGTCTAGACAGCTACACTGAAGCTTTCTTT. Translation gives CACSLDSYTEAFF.

The genes are TRBV6-1 and TRBJ2-1, with 12 positions matching TRBD2. The CDR3 sequence is 14 residues long. V trimming: 3 bases; J trimming: 10 bases; junction bases outside the gene matches: 4. CDR1 and CDR2 (germline): MNHNS, SASEGT. CDR3 amino acids: CASSETSGSYEQFF. As DNA, the CDR3 is TGTGCCAGCAGTGAGACTAGCGGGAGCTACGAGCAGTTCTTC.

To note about this clonotype: A much larger clone sits a single nucleotide away, making a read error possible. The chain employs TRBV7-2 and TRBJ2-4; D possibly matches TRBD1 or TRBD2 (5 bases each). The DNA end lines up better with TRBJ2-5; the J call may be wrong. CDR1 is SGHTA and CDR2 is FQGNSA in the germline V gene. The CDR3 loop spans 14 amino acids. Here the CDR3 reads CACSYTGAQETQYF. The CDR3 coding sequence is TGTGCCTGCAGCTACACCGGGGCCCAAGAGACCCAGTACTTC.

There are many counts of this clonotype. CDR3 DNA: TGTGCCAGCAGGACTATACCGGGACTAGGGGACACTGAAGCTTTCTTT. This sequence encodes CASRTIPGLGDTEAFF. The V call is TRBV6-1, the J call TRBJ1-1, with a weak D call TRBD1 (5 bases). V was clipped by 6 bases and J by 3 bases, with 20 bases between them. Germline lookup yields CDR1 MNHNS and CDR2 SASEGT. CDR3 size: 16 residues.

This clonotype has a count of ten or more. The CDR3 protein is CSARPRERGPGYGYTF. DNA for the CDR3: TGCAGTGCTAGGCCCCGCGAGAGGGGGCCGGGCTATGGCTACACCTTC. V usage is TRBV20-1 and J usage is TRBJ1-2; 7 nucleotides match TRBD1. V lost 3 bases and J lost 4; bases outside the gene matches: 14. Germline values: CDR1 DFQATT, CDR2 SNEGSKA (reference sequence). The CDR3 has 16 amino acids.

This clonotype appeared many times. This chain links TRBV20-1 with TRBJ1-2; tentative D call: TRBD1 (6 bases). Germline values: CDR1 DFQATT, CDR2 SNEGSKA (reference sequence). V dropped 6 bases and J dropped 4 bases, with 15 bases sitting between them. CDR3 length equals 13 residues. CDR3 protein: CSAPTEGVYGYTF. The CDR3 DNA follows: TGCAGTGCCCCAACGGAGGGGGTCTATGGCTACACCTTC.

This clonotype occurred many times. The chain combines TRBV5-1 with TRBJ1-5; 7 nucleotides match TRBD1. Germline V gene sequence: CDR1 SGHRS, CDR2 YFSETQ. Germline trimming cut 4 bases from V and 4 bases from J; bases unmatched to any gene: 5. The CDR3 is made up of 14 amino acids. The CDR3 sequence: CASSPGTANQPQHF. CDR3 nucleotides: TGCGCCAGCAGCCCGGGGACAGCAAATCAGCCCCAGCATTTT.

This clonotype showed up many times. The chain links TRBV6-2 or TRBV6-3 to TRBJ2-1, with D tentatively TRBD2 (5 bases). This CDR3 is built from 15 residues. The germline CDR1 and CDR2 sequences are MNHEY and SVGEGT. Trimming cost V 2 bases and J 5 bases, with 13 bases left between them. The CDR3 loop is CASSYAVPGDNEQFF. In nucleotides, the CDR3 is TGTGCCAGCAGTTACGCGGTCCCCGGGGACAATGAGCAGTTCTTC.

The chain is built from TRBV29-1 and TRBJ2-2; D is unresolved. The germline gives CDR1 SQVTM, CDR2 ANQGSEA. Trimming pared 7 bases from V and 3 bases from J, leaving 9 bases between. The CDR3 is made up of 12 amino acids. As DNA, the CDR3 is TGCAGCGGATCCTGGGACACCGGGGAGCTGTTTTTT. Translated: CSGSWDTGELFF.

This clonotype was counted at least ten times. The chain joins TRBV19 to TRBJ1-4, with TRBD1 matching over 7 bases. Germline lookup yields CDR1 LNHDA and CDR2 SQIVND (reference sequence). Unmatched junction bases numbered 14, after V lost 4 bases and J lost 12 bases. The CDR3 is 15 amino acids. This CDR3 is CASSTSGTVAAELFF. Here the CDR3 DNA reads TGTGCCAGTAGTACGTCCGGGACAGTAGCTGCAGAACTGTTTTTT.

This clonotype was counted at least ten times. The J gene is TRBJ1-5, the V gene TRBV5-1; D gene ambiguous. V lost 0 bases and J 1 base, leaving 8 bases between the germline ends. Germline assignment: CDR1 SGHRS and CDR2 YFSETQ. CDR3 length: 15 residues. CDR3 residues: CASSLDAGSNQPQHF. DNA of the CDR3: TGCGCCAGCAGCTTGGATGCGGGCAGCAATCAGCCCCAGCATTTT.

With respect to this clonotype: A much larger clone differs from this one at a single base, so this may be a read error. The chain recombines TRBV4-3 with TRBJ1-1; maybe TRBD1 (5 bases). CDR3 length: 15 residues. Trimming stripped 0 bases from V and 5 bases from J, with 13 bases between. Germline V gene data show CDR1 as LGHNA and CDR2 as YSLEER. The CDR3 DNA reads TGCGCCAGCAGCCAAGATATATCCGGGGGAACTGAAGCTTTCTTT. It translates to CASSQDISGGTEAFF.

This clonotype was seen repeatedly, ten times or more. The V and J genes are TRBV24-1 and TRBJ2-1, with unresolved D. Germline CDR1 and CDR2: KGHDR and SFDVKD. CDR3 length: 16 amino acids. The V end lost 10 bases, the J end lost 0 bases, and 18 bases lay between the germline ends. The CDR3 coding sequence is TGTGCCACAGCCGATTCTGGAAGGAGCTCCTACAATGAGCAGTTCTTC. Encoded protein: CATADSGRSSYNEQFF.

This clonotype has more than one count but fewer than ten. This may be a read error: a much more frequent sequence differs by one nucleotide. CDR3 residues: CAGSSSGILAKNIQYF. CDR3 coding DNA: TGTGCCGGCAGTTCCAGCGGGATCCTAGCCAAAAACATTCAGTACTTC. This chain links TRBV2 with TRBJ2-4, with TRBD2 matching 7 bases. Germline CDR1 reads SNHLY; CDR2 reads FYNNEI. The CDR3 is 16 amino acids. The variable domain in full, completed from reference TRBV2 and TRBJ2-4, reads EPEVTQTPSHQVTQMGQEVILRCVPISNHLYFYWYRQILGQKVEFLVSFYNNEISEKSEIFDDQFSVERPDGSNFTLKIRSTKLEDSAMYFCAGSSSGILAKNIQYFGAGTRLSVL.

This clonotype was seen repeatedly, ten times or more. The chain recombines TRBV29-1 with TRBJ2-1, with 13 bases aligning to TRBD2. CDR3 length: 14 amino acids. Germline V lookup: CDR1 SQVTM, CDR2 ANQGSEA. With 7 bases clipped from V and 9 bases from J, the junction kept 9 bases outside the gene matches. CDR3 sequence (DNA): TGCAGCGCCGGGACTAGCGGGACGGGGAGTGAGCAGTTCTTC. Translation: CSAGTSGTGSEQFF.

This clonotype was found many times. This chain joins TRBV12-5 and TRBJ1-4, with no clear D. Trimming removed 7 bases at V and 2 bases at J, with 11 bases between. This CDR3 region has 14 residues. Germline CDR1 LGHNT, CDR2 FRNRAP. The CDR3 coding sequence is TGTGCTAGTGTTAATGAAACGACTAATGAAAAACTGTTTTTT. Translating gives CASVNETTNEKLFF.

A remark on this clonotype: A read error is the likely source, as a far larger clone sits one nucleotide away. The chain couples TRBV28 to TRBJ2-1; 7 nucleotides agree with TRBD2. The germline gives CDR1 MDHEN, CDR2 SYDVKM. V was pared by 6 bases and J by 6 bases, with 11 bases of the junction left unmatched. This CDR3 has 15 residues. The CDR3 loop reads CASSHLAGFCNEQFF. The DNA for the CDR3 is TGTGCCAGCAGCCATTTAGCGGGTTTCTGCAATGAGCAGTTCTTC.

A remark on this clonotype: With a much larger clone just one base away, this may be a read error. V usage is TRBV6-5 and J usage is TRBJ2-1; D may be TRBD2 (7 bases). This CDR3 is built from 15 residues. Germline CDR1 reads MNHEY; CDR2 reads SVGAGI. The CDR3 DNA sequence: TGTGCCAGCGGTTATTCGGGGGGCTCGAACAATGAGCAGTTCTTC. Encoded protein: CASGYSGGSNNEQFF.

This clonotype was seen a handful of times. The rearrangement uses TRBV18 and TRBJ1-1, with D tentatively TRBD1 (5 bases). The V gene lost 4 bases and the J gene lost 1 base, with 13 bases spanning the gap. The CDR3 totals 15 residues. Germline V gives CDR1 KGHSH, CDR2 LQKENI. DNA for the CDR3: TGTGCCAGCTCACGTTCAGGGTCAGAGAACACTGAAGCTTTCTTT. It translates to CASSRSGSENTEAFF.

This clonotype was observed many times. The chain combines TRBV6-2 or TRBV6-3 with TRBJ1-1; D possibly corresponds to TRBD1 (6 bases). Germline V lookup: CDR1 MNHEY, CDR2 SVGEGT. This CDR3 is built from 16 residues. Trimming stripped 2 bases from V and 9 bases from J, with 22 bases between. The CDR3 sequence: CASSYHLPAEGGQAFF. DNA for the CDR3: TGTGCCAGCAGTTACCACCTTCCGGCAGAAGGGGGGCAAGCTTTCTTT.

This clonotype occurred many times. This chain joins TRBV5-4 and TRBJ2-4, with TRBD1 as a possible D gene (5 bases). The V gene lost 4 bases and the J gene lost 5 bases, with 13 bases spanning the gap. Germline V gives CDR1 SGHNT, CDR2 YYREEE (reference sequence). This CDR3 has 14 amino acids. CDR3 sequence reads: CASSRQGVENIQYF. The CDR3 bases are TGTGCCAGCAGCCGCCAGGGCGTCGAAAACATTCAGTACTTC.